Reported below is one T cell receptor (beta chain). What it binds is not known. This entry belongs to a study of cytomegalovirus exposure and HLA in healthy donors. Vbeta (60) and Jbeta (13) primers were used in the PCR. Profiled with immunoSEQ multiplex PCR; TCRdb holds only in-frame clones, not every one. The repertoire holds about 110,000 clones, with around 86% as singletons. The study's findings and limits: Presence/absence results assume similar sequencing depth per donor, which may not hold. TCR beta sequences reportedly predicted most subjects' HLA-A and HLA-B alleles accurately. Most TCR sequences were seen very rarely across donors, but some public TCRs occurred in many.

Germline loops: CDR1 SQVTM, CDR2 ANQGSEA. Trimming took 6 bases from V and 7 from J, leaving 12 bases between them. There are 11 residues in the CDR3. The origin of this receptor is a man in his forties in good health and CMV-seronegative. Sequenced: PBMCs. V usage is TRBV29-1 and J usage is TRBJ2-5; D might be TRBD2 (5 bases). The CDR3 sequence: CSVRHRGTQYF. The CDR3 DNA reads TGCAGCGTCCGCCACCGGGGGACCCAGTACTTC.